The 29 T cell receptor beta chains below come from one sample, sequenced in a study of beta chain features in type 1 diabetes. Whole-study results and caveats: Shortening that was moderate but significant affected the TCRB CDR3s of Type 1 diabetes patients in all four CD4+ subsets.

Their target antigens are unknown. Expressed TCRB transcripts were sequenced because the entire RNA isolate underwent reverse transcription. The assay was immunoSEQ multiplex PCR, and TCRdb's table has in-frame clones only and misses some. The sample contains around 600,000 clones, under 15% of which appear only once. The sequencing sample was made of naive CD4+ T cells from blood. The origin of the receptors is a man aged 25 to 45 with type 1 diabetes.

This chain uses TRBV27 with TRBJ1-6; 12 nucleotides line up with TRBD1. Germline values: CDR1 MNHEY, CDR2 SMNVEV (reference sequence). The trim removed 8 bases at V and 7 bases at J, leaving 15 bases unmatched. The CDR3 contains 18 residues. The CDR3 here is CASRNTAGTGGQNSPLHF. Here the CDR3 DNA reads TGTGCCAGCCGAAATACGGCCGGGACAGGGGGCCAGAATTCACCCCTCCACTTT.

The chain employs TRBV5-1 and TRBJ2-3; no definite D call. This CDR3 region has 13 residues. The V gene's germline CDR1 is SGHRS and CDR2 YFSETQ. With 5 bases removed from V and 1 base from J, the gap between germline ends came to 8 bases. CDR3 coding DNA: TGCGCCAGCAGGGGTGAGGGCACAGATACGCAGTATTTT. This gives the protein CASRGEGTDTQYF.

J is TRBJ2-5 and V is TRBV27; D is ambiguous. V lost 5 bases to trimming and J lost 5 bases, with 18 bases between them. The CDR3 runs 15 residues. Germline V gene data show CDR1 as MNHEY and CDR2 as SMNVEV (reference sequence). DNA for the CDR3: TGTGCCAGCAGTCTCGAGTTCCCCGCTATGGAGACCCAGTACTTC. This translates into CASSLEFPAMETQYF.

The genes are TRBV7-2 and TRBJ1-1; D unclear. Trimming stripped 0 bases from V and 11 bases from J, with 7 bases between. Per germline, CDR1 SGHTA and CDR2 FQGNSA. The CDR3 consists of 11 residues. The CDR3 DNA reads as TGTGCCAGCAGCTTAGCTCTTGTCGCTTTCTTT. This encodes CASSLALVAFF.

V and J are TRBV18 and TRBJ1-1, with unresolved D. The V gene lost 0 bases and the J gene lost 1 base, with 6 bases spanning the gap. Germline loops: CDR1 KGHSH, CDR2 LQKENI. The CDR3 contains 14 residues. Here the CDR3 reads CASSPPIGNTEAFF. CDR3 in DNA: TGTGCCAGCTCACCACCGATAGGGAACACTGAAGCTTTCTTT.

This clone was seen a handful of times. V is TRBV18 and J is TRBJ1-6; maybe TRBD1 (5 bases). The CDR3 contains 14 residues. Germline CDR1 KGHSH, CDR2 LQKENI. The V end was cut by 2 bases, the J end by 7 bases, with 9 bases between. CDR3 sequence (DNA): TGTGCCAGCTCACCAGTGGAGGGGAATTCACCCCTCCACTTT. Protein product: CASSPVEGNSPLHF.

The CDR3, as DNA: TGTGCCAGCAGCATCCGGACAGCAGATACGCAGTATTTT. Residues: CASSIRTADTQYF. The V call is TRBV5-4, the J call TRBJ2-3; possibly TRBD1 for D (6 bases). The CDR3 runs 13 residues. Trimming removed 4 bases at V and 4 bases at J, with 10 bases between. The germline gives CDR1 SGHNT, CDR2 YYREEE (reference sequence).

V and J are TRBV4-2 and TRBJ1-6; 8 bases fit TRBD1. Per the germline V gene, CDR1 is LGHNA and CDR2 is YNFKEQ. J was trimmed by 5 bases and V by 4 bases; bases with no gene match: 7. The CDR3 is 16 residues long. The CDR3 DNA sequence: TGTGCCAGCAGCCCTGACGGGACAGGAAATAATTCACCCCTCCACTTT. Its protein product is CASSPDGTGNNSPLHF.

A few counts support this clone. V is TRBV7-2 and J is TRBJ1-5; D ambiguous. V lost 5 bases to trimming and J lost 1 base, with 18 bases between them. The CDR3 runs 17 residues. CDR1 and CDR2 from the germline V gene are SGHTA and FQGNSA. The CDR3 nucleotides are TGTGCCAGCAGCCTAAGTCATGGGAAAGGGAGCAATCAGCCCCAGCATTTT. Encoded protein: CASSLSHGKGSNQPQHF.

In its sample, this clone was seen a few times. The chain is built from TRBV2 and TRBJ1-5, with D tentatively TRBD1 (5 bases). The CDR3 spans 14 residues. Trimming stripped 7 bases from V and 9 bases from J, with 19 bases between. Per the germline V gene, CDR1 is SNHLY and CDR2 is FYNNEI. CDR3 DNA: TGTGCCAGCACCGAGAGAGGGGTAGAATCGCCCCAGCATTTT. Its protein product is CASTERGVESPQHF.

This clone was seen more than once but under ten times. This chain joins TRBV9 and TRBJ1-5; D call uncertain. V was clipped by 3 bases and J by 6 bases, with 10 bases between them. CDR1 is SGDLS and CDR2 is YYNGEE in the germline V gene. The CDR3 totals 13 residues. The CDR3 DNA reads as TGTGCCAGCAGCGCCAGCTCGAGTCAGCCCCAGCATTTT. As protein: CASSASSSQPQHF. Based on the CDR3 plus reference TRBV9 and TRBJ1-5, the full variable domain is DSGVTQTPKHLITATGQRVTLRCSPRSGDLSVYWYQQSLDQGLQFLIQYYNGEERAKGNILERFSAQQFPDLHSELNLSSLELGDSALYFCASSASSSQPQHFGDGTRLSIL.

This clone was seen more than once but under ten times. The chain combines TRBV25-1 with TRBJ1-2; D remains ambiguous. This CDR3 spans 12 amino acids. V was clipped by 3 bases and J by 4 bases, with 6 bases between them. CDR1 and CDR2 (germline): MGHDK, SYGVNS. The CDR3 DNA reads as TGTGCCAGCAGTGACGGACGCTATGGCTACACCTTC. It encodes CASSDGRYGYTF.

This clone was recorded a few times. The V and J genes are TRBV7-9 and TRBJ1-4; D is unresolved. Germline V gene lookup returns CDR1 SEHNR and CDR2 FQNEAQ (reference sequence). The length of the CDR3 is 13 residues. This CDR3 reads CGTVSGFNEKLFF. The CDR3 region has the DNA TGTGGTACGGTCTCCGGGTTCAATGAAAAACTGTTTTTT.

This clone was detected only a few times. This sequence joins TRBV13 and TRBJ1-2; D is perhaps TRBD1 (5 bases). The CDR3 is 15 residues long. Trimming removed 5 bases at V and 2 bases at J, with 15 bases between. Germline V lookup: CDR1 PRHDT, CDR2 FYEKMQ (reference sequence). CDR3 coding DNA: TGTGCCAGCAGCCGGACGACAGTACTCAACTATGGCTACACCTTC. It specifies CASSRTTVLNYGYTF.

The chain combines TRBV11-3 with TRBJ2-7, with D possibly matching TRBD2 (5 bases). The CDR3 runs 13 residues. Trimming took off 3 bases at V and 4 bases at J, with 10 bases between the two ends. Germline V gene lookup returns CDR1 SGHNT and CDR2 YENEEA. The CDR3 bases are TGTGCCAGCAGCTTCGGTACGGGGTACGAGCAGTACTTC. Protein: CASSFGTGYEQYF.

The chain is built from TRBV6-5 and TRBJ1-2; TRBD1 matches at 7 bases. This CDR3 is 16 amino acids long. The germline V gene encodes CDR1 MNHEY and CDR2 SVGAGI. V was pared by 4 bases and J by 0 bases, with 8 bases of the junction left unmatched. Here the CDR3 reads CASSSLRRGANYGYTF. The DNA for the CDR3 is TGTGCCAGCAGTTCACTACGCAGGGGGGCTAACTATGGCTACACCTTC.

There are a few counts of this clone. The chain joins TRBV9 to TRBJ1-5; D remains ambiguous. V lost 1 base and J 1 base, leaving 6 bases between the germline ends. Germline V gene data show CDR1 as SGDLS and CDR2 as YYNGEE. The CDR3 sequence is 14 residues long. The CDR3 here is CASSVTGSNQPQHF. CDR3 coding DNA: TGTGCCAGCAGCGTAACCGGAAGCAATCAGCCCCAGCATTTT.

The CDR3 region is CASSLEDRVDGYTF. CDR3 bases: TGTGCCAGCAGCTTAGAGGACAGGGTTGATGGCTACACCTTC. The chain links TRBV7-9 to TRBJ1-2; 8 nucleotides match TRBD1. The V segment lost 1 base and the J segment 6 bases; nucleotides outside the gene matches: 4. The CDR3 extends over 14 amino acids. Germline CDR1 SEHNR, CDR2 FQNEAQ (reference sequence).

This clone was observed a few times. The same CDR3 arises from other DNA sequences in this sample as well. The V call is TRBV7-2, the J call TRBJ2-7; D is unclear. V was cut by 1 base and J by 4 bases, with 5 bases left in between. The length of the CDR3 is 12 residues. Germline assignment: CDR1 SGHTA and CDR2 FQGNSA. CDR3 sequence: CASSLVGYEQYF. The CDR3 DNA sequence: TGTGCCAGCAGCTTAGTTGGGTACGAGCAGTACTTC.

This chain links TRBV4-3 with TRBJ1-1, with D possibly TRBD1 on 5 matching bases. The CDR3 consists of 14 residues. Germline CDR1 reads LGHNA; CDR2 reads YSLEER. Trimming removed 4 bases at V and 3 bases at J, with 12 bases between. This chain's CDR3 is CASSRHGTYTEAFF. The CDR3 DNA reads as TGCGCCAGCAGCCGCCACGGGACGTACACTGAAGCTTTCTTT.

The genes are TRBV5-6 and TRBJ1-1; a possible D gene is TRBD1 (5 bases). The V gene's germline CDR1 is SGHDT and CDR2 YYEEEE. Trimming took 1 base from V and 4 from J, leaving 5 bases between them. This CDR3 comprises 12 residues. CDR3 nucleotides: TGTGCCAGCAGCTTGAGGGGCACTGAAGCTTTCTTT. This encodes CASSLRGTEAFF.

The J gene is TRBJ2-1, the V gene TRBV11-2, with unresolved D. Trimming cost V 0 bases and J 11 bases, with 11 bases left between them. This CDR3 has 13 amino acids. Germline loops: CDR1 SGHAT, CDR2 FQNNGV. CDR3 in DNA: TGTGCCAGCAGCTTAGATCTCCCCTCCAAGCAGTTCTTC. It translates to CASSLDLPSKQFF.

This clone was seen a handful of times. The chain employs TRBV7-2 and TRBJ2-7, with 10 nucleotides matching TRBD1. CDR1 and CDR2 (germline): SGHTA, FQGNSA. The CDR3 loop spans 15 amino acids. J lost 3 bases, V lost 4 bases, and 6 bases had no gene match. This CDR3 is CASSYRTGGDYEQYF. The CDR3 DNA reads TGTGCCAGCAGCTACAGGACAGGGGGAGACTACGAGCAGTACTTC.

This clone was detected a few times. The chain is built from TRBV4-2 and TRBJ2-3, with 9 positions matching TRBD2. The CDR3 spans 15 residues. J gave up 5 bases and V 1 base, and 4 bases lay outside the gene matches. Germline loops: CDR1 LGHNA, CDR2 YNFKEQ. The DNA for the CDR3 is TGTGCCAGCAGCCAAGCGCGGGGGGGCCAAGATACGCAGTATTTT. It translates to CASSQARGGQDTQYF.

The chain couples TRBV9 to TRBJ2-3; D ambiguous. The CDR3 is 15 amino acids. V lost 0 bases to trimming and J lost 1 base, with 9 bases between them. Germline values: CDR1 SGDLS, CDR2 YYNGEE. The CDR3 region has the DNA TGTGCCAGCAGCGTAGGAAATACTGGCACAGATACGCAGTATTTT. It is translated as CASSVGNTGTDTQYF.

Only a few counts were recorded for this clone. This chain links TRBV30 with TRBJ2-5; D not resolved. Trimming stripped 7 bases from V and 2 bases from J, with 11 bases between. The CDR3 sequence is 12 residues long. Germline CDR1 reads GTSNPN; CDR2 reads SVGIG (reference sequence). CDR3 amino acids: CALDISQETQYF. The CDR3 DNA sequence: TGTGCCTTAGACATATCACAAGAGACCCAGTACTTC. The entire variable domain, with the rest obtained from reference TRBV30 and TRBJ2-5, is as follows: SQTIHQWPATLVQPVGSPLSLECTVEGTSNPNLYWYRQAAGRGLQLLFYSVGIGQISSEVPQNLSASRPQDRQFILSSKKLLLSDSGFYLCALDISQETQYFGPGTRLLVL.

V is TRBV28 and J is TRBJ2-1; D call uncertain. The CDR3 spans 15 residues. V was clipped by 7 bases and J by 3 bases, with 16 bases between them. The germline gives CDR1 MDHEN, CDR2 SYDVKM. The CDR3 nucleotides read TGTGCCAGCACCTCATTGTGGCGTCTCTACAATGAGCAGTTCTTC. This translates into CASTSLWRLYNEQFF. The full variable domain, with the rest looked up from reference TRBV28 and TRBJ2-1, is DVKVTQSSRYLVKRTGEKVFLECVQDMDHENMFWYRQDPGLGLRLIYFSYDVKMKEKGDIPEGYSVSREKKERFSLILESASTNQTSMYLCASTSLWRLYNEQFFGPGTRLTVL.

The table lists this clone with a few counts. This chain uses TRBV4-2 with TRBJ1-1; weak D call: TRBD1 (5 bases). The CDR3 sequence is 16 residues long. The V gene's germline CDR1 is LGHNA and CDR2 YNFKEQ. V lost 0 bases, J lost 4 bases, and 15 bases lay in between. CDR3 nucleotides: TGTGCCAGCAGCCAAGAACCGGGACGGAGGTTCACTGAAGCTTTCTTT. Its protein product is CASSQEPGRRFTEAFF.

The CDR3 here is CASSQDWGNTIYF. The CDR3 DNA sequence: TGCGCCAGCAGCCAAGATTGGGGAAACACCATATATTTT. The chain couples TRBV4-3 to TRBJ1-3; no definite D call. Germline lookup yields CDR1 LGHNA and CDR2 YSLEER. Trimming shortened V by 0 bases and J by 4 bases, and 4 bases separated the two germline ends. The CDR3 has 13 amino acids.